These T cell receptor beta chains were read from a single sample in a study of T cell responses to AZD1222 COVID-19 vaccine. The method was immunoSEQ multiplex PCR; TCRdb's version includes in-frame clones alone and lacks a portion of them. The sample records more than 110,000 clones, around 90% being singletons. The material was peripheral blood, obtained on day 0 of AZD1222 vaccination. These receptors all stem from an adult in good health. The CDR3 runs from the conserved cysteine through the conserved F or W. A row's size may be missing; if present it is once, few, many or a size class.

abundance,j_gene,len,v_gene,CDR3aa
.,TRBJ1-3,15,TRBV21-1,CASSKELISGNTIYF
once,TRBJ2-7,13,TRBV5-8,CASSLDRIYEQYF
.,TRBJ1-5,17,TRBV28,CASSWVSGQISNQPQHF
.,TRBJ1-2,15,TRBV18,CASSQTGEANYGYTF
.,TRBJ1-2,14,TRBV30,CAWSGTRESRGYTF
.,TRBJ1-1,14,TRBV4-1,CASSHPGKNTEAFF
.,TRBJ2-7,13,TRBV19,CATRGTGGYEQYF
.,TRBJ1-1,14,TRBV5-5,CASLEGLINTEAFF
.,TRBJ1-4,15,TRBV28,CASSLLDRDNEKLFF
.,TRBJ1-1,12,TRBV10-2,CASRQGNTEAFF
.,TRBJ2-7,15,TRBV27,CASSRRRQGTYEQYF
.,TRBJ2-7,16,TRBV3-1/TRBV3-2,CASSLTDRSHSYEQYF
.,TRBJ2-5,13,TRBV6-5,CASSYGQWETQYF
.,TRBJ2-5,17,TRBV29-1,CSVGSNPVGRYQETQYF
.,TRBJ2-1,13,TRBV30,CAWSVGGTGEQFF
.,TRBJ2-1,15,TRBV27,CASSLASGAGGEQFF
once,TRBJ1-1,17,TRBV9,CASSPYGGGLPNTEAFF
.,TRBJ1-2,14,TRBV27,CASRRTGVIYGYTF
.,TRBJ2-1,16,TRBV3-1/TRBV3-2,CASSLLRPSSYNEQFF
.,TRBJ2-2,17,TRBV4-2,CASSPLEQGFGSGELFF
once,TRBJ1-1,14,TRBV9,CASSVVGTADEAFF
.,TRBJ1-3,14,TRBV19,CASSSTASGNTIYF
.,TRBJ2-4,14,TRBV4-2,CASSQVRVKNIQYF
.,TRBJ2-1,18,TRBV7-2,CASSPRTSQRRTYNEQFF
.,TRBJ2-1,13,TRBV6-2/TRBV6-3,CASSSSSGPAVFF
.,TRBJ2-7,13,TRBV18,CASSGTGGYEQYF
.,TRBJ2-2,15,TRBV19,CASSIKGGIAGELFF
.,TRBJ2-2,14,TRBV18,CASSPPVGTGELFF
.,TRBJ2-1,18,TRBV14,CASSAKGSGAWGPNEQFF
.,TRBJ2-7,14,TRBV5-4,CASSRSGSGYEQYF
.,TRBJ1-1,15,TRBV5-6,CASSSLRPGKAEAFF
.,TRBJ2-5,11,TRBV12-3/TRBV12-4,CASTQKETQYF
.,TRBJ1-4,15,TRBV4-1,CASSQSETATQKLFF
.,TRBJ2-1,15,TRBV11-3,CASSPPDMGYNEQFF
.,TRBJ1-1,12,TRBV2,CARDKMNTEAFF
once,TRBJ2-7,16,TRBV7-6,CASSLTDRVKLDEQYF
.,TRBJ2-2,14,TRBV2,CASIRGETTGELFF
.,TRBJ1-6,15,TRBV18,CASSPATGVDSPLHF
.,TRBJ2-3,13,TRBV5-1,CASALAGGDTQYF
.,TRBJ2-3,14,TRBV19,CASSRGTGTDTQYF
.,TRBJ2-2,14,TRBV5-1,CASSLSRTVGELFF
.,TRBJ1-2,14,TRBV5-1,CASSSGQGAPGYTF
few,TRBJ2-7,13,TRBV12-3/TRBV12-4,CASSPRFPHEQYF
.,TRBJ1-1,15,TRBV6-6,CASSYSPEKNTEAFF
.,TRBJ2-3,14,TRBV9,CASSVGAETDTQYF
.,TRBJ1-1,14,TRBV18,CASSPRTANTEAFF
.,TRBJ2-2,16,TRBV9,CASSAFDRANTGELFF
once,TRBJ2-5,10,TRBV2,CAEGQETQYF
.,TRBJ1-3,17,TRBV15,CATSREPGPLSGNTIYF
.,TRBJ1-2,12,TRBV16,CASTGTGNGYTF
.,TRBJ1-5,15,TRBV7-9,CASSLGLQGYQPQHF
.,TRBJ2-7,16,TRBV5-5,CASSYRVGGFRYEQYF
.,TRBJ1-4,16,TRBV15,CATSEGTEGVNEKLFF
.,TRBJ2-3,16,TRBV5-1,CASRDRGGIDQDTQYF